These 27 T cell receptor beta chains share one sample of origin, sequenced in a study of cytomegalovirus exposure and HLA in healthy donors. The PCR contained 60 Vbeta and 13 Jbeta primers. Clones were sequenced by immunoSEQ multiplex PCR, and TCRdb holds only the in-frame ones, with some missing. The sample yields approximately 130,000 clones, 70% to 85% seen once. Sequenced: PBMCs. All receptors derive from a man aged 50 or older in good health and CMV-seronegative.

The rearrangement uses TRBV19 and TRBJ1-1, with 7 bases fitting TRBD1. After removal of 1 base from V and 3 bases from J, the junction contained 5 bases not matched to a gene. The CDR3 totals 15 residues. Germline loops: CDR1 LNHDA, CDR2 SQIVND (reference sequence). For the CDR3, the DNA is TGTGCCAGTAGTATAGTTTCAGGGGGAGACACTGAAGCTTTCTTT. Protein: CASSIVSGGDTEAFF.

This rearrangement joins TRBV15 to TRBJ2-7; D gene ambiguous. The CDR3 is 15 residues long. The germline gives CDR1 LNHNV, CDR2 YYDKDF (reference sequence). V was shortened by 5 bases and J by 1 base, with 15 bases between the two germline ends. The CDR3 protein is CATSVDGTRSYEQYF. The CDR3 DNA follows: TGTGCCACCAGCGTTGACGGAACGAGGTCCTACGAGCAGTACTTC.

V usage is TRBV19 and J usage is TRBJ1-2; D unclear. CDR1 is LNHDA, CDR2 SQIVND, per germline (reference sequence). This CDR3 is 14 amino acids long. V was cut by 10 bases and J by 4 bases, with 19 bases left in between. The CDR3 bases are TGTGCCACCACCCCGGTGCGGCTCGGCTATGGCTACACCTTC. Translated: CATTPVRLGYGYTF.

Written as DNA, the CDR3 is TGTGCCAGCCGGACAGGGGCGCGAGGAGAGACCCAGTACTTC. Its translation: CASRTGARGETQYF. The rearrangement joins TRBV7-9 to TRBJ2-5, with 9 bases aligning to TRBD1. Germline CDR1 reads SEHNR; CDR2 reads FQNEAQ (reference sequence). The length of the CDR3 is 14 residues. The V and J ends lost 8 bases and 4 bases, in that order; junction bases with no gene match: 8.

This chain uses TRBV9 with TRBJ1-3; 8 bases match TRBD1. The V segment lost 3 bases and the J segment 0 bases; nucleotides outside the gene matches: 2. The CDR3 contains 15 residues. The germline CDR1 and CDR2 sequences are SGDLS and YYNGEE. The CDR3 reads CASSDQGASGNTIYF. CDR3 DNA: TGTGCCAGCAGCGACCAGGGGGCCTCTGGAAACACCATATATTTT.

This chain connects TRBV7-3 to TRBJ2-5, with 7 bases aligning to TRBD1. Germline CDR1 is SGHTA and CDR2 is FQGTGA. This CDR3 region has 13 residues. J was trimmed by 2 bases and V by 4 bases; bases with no gene match: 1. Here the CDR3 DNA reads TGTGCCAGCAGCTCGGGACAGCAAGAGACCCAGTACTTC. Amino acids: CASSSGQQETQYF.

The chain links TRBV30 to TRBJ2-5, with a tentative D call TRBD2 (6 bases). The CDR3 covers 13 residues. The V and J ends lost 0 bases and 6 bases respectively, with 11 bases between them. The germline V gene encodes CDR1 GTSNPN and CDR2 SVGIG (reference sequence). CDR3 loop: CAWSVLEGQTQYF. Here the CDR3 DNA reads TGTGCCTGGAGTGTATTGGAGGGCCAGACCCAGTACTTC.

The CDR3 DNA reads TGCGCCAGCAGCCTAGGGACTGCCCAGGGCCATGAGCAGTTCTTC. It codes for CASSLGTAQGHEQFF. V usage is TRBV5-1 and J usage is TRBJ2-1; a weak D match, TRBD2 (6 bases). The CDR3 contains 15 residues. V was pared by 4 bases and J by 8 bases, with 19 bases between. Germline CDR1 SGHRS, CDR2 YFSETQ. The variable domain in full, with the rest retrieved from reference TRBV5-1 and TRBJ2-1, is KAGVTQTPRYLIKTRGQQVTLSCSPISGHRSVSWYQQTPGQGLQFLFEYFSETQRNKGNFPGRFSGRQFSNSRSEMNVSTLELGDSALYLCASSLGTAQGHEQFFGPGTRLTVL.

The chain carries TRBV7-6 and TRBJ2-7, with a possible D match to TRBD2 (7 bases). Between the trimmed V and J ends, which lost 3 bases and 2 bases, there was a span of 11 bases. The CDR3 is 14 amino acids. Germline V CDR1 and CDR2: SGHVS, FNYEAQ. CDR3 sequence: CASSLGGAAYEQYF. As DNA, the CDR3 is TGTGCCAGCAGCTTGGGGGGGGCCGCCTACGAGCAGTACTTC.

This chain links TRBV7-3 with TRBJ2-3; 7 bases are a match to TRBD1. The CDR3 has 15 amino acids. The germline V gene has CDR1 SGHTA and CDR2 FQGTGA. The ends lost 6 bases at V and 6 bases at J; junction bases unmatched: 12. CDR3 DNA sequence: TGTGCCAGCAGGCGGGCGGCTGGACAGGAGGATACGCAGTATTTT. Translating it yields CASRRAAGQEDTQYF.

The chain joins TRBV15 to TRBJ1-3, with TRBD1 identical over 10 bases. The trim removed 1 base at V and 0 bases at J, leaving 6 bases unmatched. Germline values: CDR1 LNHNV, CDR2 YYDKDF (reference sequence). The CDR3 runs 18 residues. The CDR3 sequence: CATSRGWTGGRSGNTIYF. DNA for the CDR3: TGTGCCACCAGCAGAGGGTGGACAGGGGGACGCTCTGGAAACACCATATATTTT.

The chain is built from TRBV5-1 and TRBJ2-3; D unresolved. The CDR3 length is 16 residues. Germline CDR1 reads SGHRS; CDR2 reads YFSETQ. V was pared by 1 base and J by 0 bases, with 12 bases between. CDR3 region: CASSLSTASSTDTQYF. The CDR3 DNA sequence: TGCGCCAGCAGCTTGTCAACAGCCTCTAGCACAGATACGCAGTATTTT.

This chain joins TRBV2 and TRBJ1-2; D is possibly TRBD1 (5 bases). The CDR3 consists of 12 residues. V was cut by 4 bases and J by 5 bases, with 8 bases left in between. The V gene's germline CDR1 is SNHLY and CDR2 FYNNEI. The CDR3 bases are TGTGCCAGCAGTGTCCAGGGATATGGCTACACCTTC. This translates into CASSVQGYGYTF.

The chain employs TRBV4-2 and TRBJ1-5; the D is unclear. The CDR3 has 13 residues. Germline V CDR1 and CDR2: LGHNA, YNFKEQ. V lost 1 base and J 4 bases, leaving 5 bases between the germline ends. DNA of the CDR3: TGTGCCAGCAGCCAAGTTTTAAATCAGCCCCAGCATTTT. It translates to CASSQVLNQPQHF.

This clone has only one observation. The chain combines TRBV9 with TRBJ2-1; maybe TRBD2 (6 bases). Looked up from germline, CDR1 is SGDLS and CDR2 is YYNGEE. The V gene lost 3 bases and the J gene lost 8 bases, with 27 bases spanning the gap. There are 18 residues in the CDR3. CDR3 in DNA: TGTGCCAGCAGCGCAGGCAAGGCCGGGACTTTCAAACAGGATGAGCAGTTCTTC. It translates to CASSAGKAGTFKQDEQFF.

The rearrangement links TRBV18 to TRBJ1-5, with D perhaps matching TRBD1 (5 bases). Trimming took 3 bases from V and 5 from J, leaving 14 bases between them. Germline values: CDR1 KGHSH, CDR2 LQKENI. The CDR3 length is 15 residues. CDR3 in amino acids: CASSPDRQNYQPQHF. CDR3 DNA: TGTGCCAGCTCACCTGATCGACAGAACTATCAGCCCCAGCATTTT. Full variable domain (remainder filled in from reference TRBV18 and TRBJ1-5): NAGVMQNPRHLVRRRGQEARLRCSPMKGHSHVYWYRQLPEEGLKFMVYLQKENIIDESGMPKERFSAEFPKEGPSILRIQQVVRGDSAAYFCASSPDRQNYQPQHFGDGTRLSIL.

This chain connects TRBV6-6 to TRBJ1-2; no reliable D call. V lost 6 bases and J lost 7, with 15 bases in between. The CDR3 has 13 amino acids. Germline CDR1 reads MNHNY; CDR2 reads SVGAGI (reference sequence). This CDR3 is CASRPTREGGYTF. The CDR3 DNA sequence: TGTGCCAGCAGACCAACAAGAGAGGGTGGCTACACCTTC.

This chain links TRBV7-6 with TRBJ2-3; the match to TRBD1 covers 8 bases. V lost 1 base to trimming and J lost 6 bases; unmatched junction nucleotides: 6. The germline V gene encodes CDR1 SGHVS and CDR2 FNYEAQ. The CDR3 sequence is 15 residues long. CDR3 sequence: CASSLGAGGSDTQYF. CDR3 DNA sequence: TGTGCCAGCAGCTTAGGGGCAGGGGGCTCTGATACGCAGTATTTT.

This chain uses TRBV2 with TRBJ1-3, with a tentative D call TRBD1 (6 bases). The CDR3 is 18 residues long. From germline, CDR1 is SNHLY and CDR2 FYNNEI. V was shortened by 2 bases and J by 0 bases, with 17 bases between the two germline ends. The CDR3 DNA reads as TGTGCCAGCAGTGAAATAGGGGGACACCGCATCTCTGGAAACACCATATATTTT. Its protein is CASSEIGGHRISGNTIYF.

The chain is built from TRBV5-1 and TRBJ2-7; D is possibly TRBD1 (6 bases). The V gene's germline CDR1 is SGHRS and CDR2 YFSETQ. The V gene lost 7 bases and the J gene lost 7 bases, with 18 bases spanning the gap. The CDR3 consists of 13 residues. In DNA form, the CDR3 reads TGCGCCAGCGGAACAGGGTCAGGATGGGAGCAGTACTTC. Translating it yields CASGTGSGWEQYF.

The chain combines TRBV7-2 with TRBJ1-4; 7 bases align to TRBD1. Trimming at V came to 5 bases and at J to 4 bases, leaving 7 bases not matched to a gene. In germline, CDR1 is SGHTA, CDR2 FQGNSA. CDR3 length equals 15 residues. For the CDR3, the DNA is TGTGCCAGCAGCCTGTCGACAGGGAGTAATGAAAAACTGTTTTTT. This translates into CASSLSTGSNEKLFF.

As DNA, the CDR3 is TGTGCCAGCAGCCAGAACAGGGTTAGCTACACCTTC. It translates to CASSQNRVSYTF. The chain combines TRBV6-5 with TRBJ1-2; D might be TRBD1 (6 bases). The CDR3 sequence is 12 residues long. V lost 6 bases and J lost 9, with 14 bases in between. Per germline, CDR1 MNHEY and CDR2 SVGAGI.

On this clone itself: Other nucleotide sequences in the sample specify the same CDR3. The V and J genes are TRBV5-1 and TRBJ2-7; 8 bases are shared with TRBD1. This CDR3 spans 14 amino acids. V gave up 4 bases and J gave up 2 bases; unmatched junction bases: 5. Germline V gene sequence: CDR1 SGHRS, CDR2 YFSETQ. CDR3 coding DNA: TGCGCCAGCAGCCCAGGACAGGGAGCCTACGAGCAGTACTTC. It specifies CASSPGQGAYEQYF.

The rearrangement uses TRBV9 and TRBJ1-5; 7 bases are a match to TRBD1. The V gene's germline CDR1 is SGDLS and CDR2 YYNGEE. This CDR3 contains 14 residues. Losses at the gene ends were 5 bases for V and 1 base for J; bases not matched to a gene: 3. The CDR3 sequence is CASRDRRSNQPQHF. The CDR3 DNA reads TGTGCCAGCAGGGACAGGCGGAGCAATCAGCCCCAGCATTTT. The complete variable domain, with remaining parts taken from reference TRBV9 and TRBJ1-5, reads DSGVTQTPKHLITATGQRVTLRCSPRSGDLSVYWYQQSLDQGLQFLIQYYNGEERAKGNILERFSAQQFPDLHSELNLSSLELGDSALYFCASRDRRSNQPQHFGDGTRLSIL.

CDR3 in amino acids: CASSLEGHPNEQYF. CDR3 sequence (DNA): TGCGCCAGCAGCTTGGAGGGACACCCGAACGAGCAGTACTTC. The genes are TRBV5-1 and TRBJ2-7; D is possibly TRBD1 (6 bases). Germline CDR1 is SGHRS and CDR2 is YFSETQ. This CDR3 has 14 residues. Trimming took off 0 bases at V and 5 bases at J, with 12 bases between the two ends.

The rearrangement links TRBV25-1 to TRBJ1-6, with 11 nucleotides matching TRBD1. CDR1 and CDR2 from the germline V gene are MGHDK and SYGVNS. Losses at the gene ends were 3 bases for V and 10 bases for J; bases not matched to a gene: 8. CDR3 length: 16 residues. CDR3 bases: TGTGCCAGCAGTGAGCGGGACAGGGGGAAGGACTCACCCCTCCACTTT. The encoded protein is CASSERDRGKDSPLHF.

CDR3 amino acids: CASMRGLAPSEQYF. The CDR3 DNA is TGTGCCAGCATGCGCGGTCTAGCTCCCTCCGAGCAGTACTTC. The chain couples TRBV2 to TRBJ2-7, with D possibly TRBD2 on 5 matching bases. Germline lookup yields CDR1 SNHLY and CDR2 FYNNEI. CDR3 size: 14 residues. With 7 bases removed from V and 6 bases from J, the gap between germline ends came to 19 bases.